These 21 T cell receptor beta chains share one sample of origin, sequenced in a study of blood T cell repertoires in COVID-19. The repertoire was sequenced with immunoSEQ multiplex PCR; TCRdb's copy has only in-frame clones and lacks some. Of 300,000 to 350,000 clones in the sample, roughly 89% were seen once. The sequenced material came from peripheral blood. Receptors originate from a woman between 35 and 50 years old with COVID-19, enrolled during active disease.

This clone was recorded once. The rearrangement joins TRBV5-6 to TRBJ2-4; 9 bases fit TRBD1. From germline, CDR1 is SGHDT and CDR2 YYEEEE. The V gene end was trimmed by 5 bases and the J gene end by 5 bases; junction bases not matched to a gene: 8. This CDR3 is 15 amino acids long. The CDR3, as DNA: TGTGCCAGCAGGTCAAGACAGGGGGTCCAAAACATTCAGTACTTC. This gives the protein CASRSRQGVQNIQYF.

In DNA form, the CDR3 reads TGTGCCAGCAGCTATATGGGTCAACGGACTGTCCAAGAGACCCAGTACTTC. Its translation is CASSYMGQRTVQETQYF. The chain recombines TRBV7-2 with TRBJ2-5; possibly TRBD2 for D (5 bases). Trimming cost V 4 bases and J 1 base, with 19 bases left between them. The CDR3 is 17 residues long. The germline V gene has CDR1 SGHTA and CDR2 FQGNSA.

The chain is built from TRBV18 and TRBJ2-5; 8 bases line up with TRBD2. The CDR3 runs 15 residues. Unmatched junction bases numbered 3, after V lost 0 bases and J lost 3 bases. CDR1 is KGHSH, CDR2 LQKENI, per germline. CDR3 in DNA: TGTGCCAGCTCACCACCGGGCGGGAGGAAAGAGACCCAGTACTTC. The encoded protein is CASSPPGGRKETQYF.

The rearrangement joins TRBV21-1 to TRBJ2-3; the table's D call, TRBD1, was not checked against the DNA. TRBV21-1 is annotated as a pseudogene. CDR3 length equals 16 residues. The DNA of the CDR3 is TGTGCCAGCAGCATCCGACAGGGAAGCAGCACAGATACGCAGTATTTT. Its protein is CASSIRQGSSTDTQYF.

The chain joins TRBV12-3 or TRBV12-4 to TRBJ1-4; possibly TRBD1 for D (6 bases). The V end lost 5 bases, the J end lost 7 bases, and 11 bases lay between the germline ends. CDR3 length equals 13 residues. CDR3 sequence reads: CASSHRVGEKLFF. The CDR3 DNA follows: TGTGCCAGCAGTCACAGGGTTGGTGAAAAACTGTTTTTT.

The rearrangement joins TRBV4-1 to TRBJ2-5; weak D call: TRBD2 (5 bases). Trimming stripped 1 base from V and 7 bases from J, with 13 bases between. CDR3 length: 14 residues. CDR1 MGHRA and CDR2 YSYEKL come from the germline V gene. The CDR3 DNA reads TGCGCCAGCAGCCAAGTTGGCATGGCGGGGACCCAGTACTTC. Translation gives CASSQVGMAGTQYF.

As regards this clone: This sample includes further DNA sequences coding for the same CDR3. V is TRBV7-3 and J is TRBJ2-1; D is undetermined. Per germline, CDR1 SGHTA and CDR2 FQGTGA. CDR3 length equals 15 residues. Trimming took 5 bases from V and 4 from J, leaving 15 bases between them. The CDR3 spells CASSLTAGGYNEQFF. Written as DNA, the CDR3 is TGTGCCAGCAGCCTTACAGCAGGTGGTTACAATGAGCAGTTCTTC.

V gene TRBV10-3 combines with J gene TRBJ1-1; weak D call: TRBD1 (6 bases). V gave up 4 bases and J gave up 3 bases, with 12 bases separating them. The germline gives CDR1 ENHRY, CDR2 SYGVKD. The CDR3 contains 14 residues. The CDR3 spells CAISVQGLDTEAFF. DNA of the CDR3: TGTGCCATCAGTGTTCAGGGGCTAGACACTGAAGCTTTCTTT.

V usage is TRBV15 and J usage is TRBJ2-5; a possible D gene is TRBD2 (6 bases). Germline V gene sequence: CDR1 LNHNV, CDR2 YYDKDF (reference sequence). Trimming took off 1 base at V and 4 bases at J, with 22 bases between the two ends. The CDR3 is 18 amino acids. The CDR3 region is CATSRGPPTLDYRETQYF. CDR3 sequence (DNA): TGTGCCACCAGCAGAGGACCACCAACCCTGGACTATAGAGAGACCCAGTACTTC.

This chain connects TRBV6-6 to TRBJ2-7, with TRBD2 identical over 7 bases. CDR1 is MNHNY and CDR2 is SVGAGI in the germline V gene (reference sequence). The CDR3 spans 13 residues. Trimming took 4 bases from V and 5 from J; bases not matched to a gene: 5. The CDR3 DNA reads as TGTGCCAGCAGTTCGAGGGAGGGTAACGAGCAGTACTTC. Residues: CASSSREGNEQYF.

DNA for the CDR3: TGTGCCAGCAGCGGATCCTATAGGGGGCCAGGGTATGGCTACACCTTC. Its translation: CASSGSYRGPGYGYTF. The rearrangement joins TRBV9 to TRBJ1-2, with 7 nucleotides matching TRBD1. The length of the CDR3 is 16 residues. V trimming: 3 bases; J trimming: 5 bases; junction bases outside the gene matches: 13. Germline V gives CDR1 SGDLS, CDR2 YYNGEE. Full variable domain (missing parts from reference TRBV9 and TRBJ1-2): DSGVTQTPKHLITATGQRVTLRCSPRSGDLSVYWYQQSLDQGLQFLIQYYNGEERAKGNILERFSAQQFPDLHSELNLSSLELGDSALYFCASSGSYRGPGYGYTFGSGTRLTVV.

This chain links TRBV28 with TRBJ2-7; D perhaps matches TRBD2 (6 bases). V was pared by 5 bases and J by 2 bases, with 13 bases between. The CDR3 has 14 amino acids. CDR1 and CDR2 (germline): MDHEN, SYDVKM. CDR3 loop: CASSPPGGPYEQYF. DNA of the CDR3: TGTGCCAGCAGTCCGCCCGGGGGACCCTACGAGCAGTACTTC.

The chain is built from TRBV7-2 and TRBJ1-1; D is uncertain. Trimming took 2 bases from V and 0 from J, leaving 10 bases between them. Germline V lookup: CDR1 SGHTA, CDR2 FQGNSA. The CDR3 loop spans 15 amino acids. The CDR3 loop is CASSLTSSVNTEAFF. The CDR3 nucleotides are TGTGCCAGCAGCTTAACTTCTTCCGTGAACACTGAAGCTTTCTTT.

The rearrangement joins TRBV28 to TRBJ1-5, with D unclear. Trimming stripped 4 bases from V and 7 bases from J, with 20 bases between. The CDR3 covers 16 residues. The V gene's germline CDR1 is MDHEN and CDR2 SYDVKM. Here the CDR3 DNA reads TGTGCCAGCAGTTCCCACCCTAGAGGTGTAAGGCAGCCCCAGCATTTT. This translates into CASSSHPRGVRQPQHF.

The chain couples TRBV7-2 to TRBJ1-1, with D possibly TRBD1 on 5 matching bases. Looked up from germline, CDR1 is SGHTA and CDR2 is FQGNSA. The CDR3 is 14 amino acids. V was cut by 0 bases and J by 1 base, with 6 bases left in between. In DNA, the CDR3 is TGTGCCAGCAGCTTAGCGACAGAGAACACTGAAGCTTTCTTT. This sequence encodes CASSLATENTEAFF.

V and J are TRBV5-4 and TRBJ1-2, with D possibly matching TRBD1 (6 bases). This CDR3 has 14 amino acids. Trimming removed 1 base at V and 3 bases at J, with 10 bases between. In germline, CDR1 is SGHNT, CDR2 YYREEE (reference sequence). The CDR3 DNA reads as TGTGCCAGCAGCTTGCCCAGGGGAGACTATGGCTACACCTTC. This translates into CASSLPRGDYGYTF.

The chain carries TRBV4-3 and TRBJ2-3, with 7 bases identical to TRBD2. Trimming cost V 0 bases and J 3 bases; bases outside gene matches: 9. Germline-derived CDR1 and CDR2 are LGHNA and YSLEER. This CDR3 has 17 residues. Here the CDR3 DNA reads TGCGCCAGCAGCCAAGATCTGAGTGGGCGGGGGACAGATACGCAGTATTTT. This sequence encodes CASSQDLSGRGTDTQYF.

The chain recombines TRBV5-1 with TRBJ2-5; the match to TRBD2 covers 11 bases. The CDR3 is 16 amino acids. With V trimmed by 3 bases and J by 5 bases, 9 bases remained unmatched. Germline V gene sequence: CDR1 SGHRS, CDR2 YFSETQ. The CDR3 sequence is CASSSRAASGGETQYF. CDR3 DNA sequence: TGCGCCAGCAGCTCCCGCGCGGCTAGCGGGGGGGAGACCCAGTACTTC.

The chain has TRBV12-3 or TRBV12-4 and TRBJ2-7; maybe TRBD2 (7 bases). V lost 3 bases and J 13 bases, leaving 16 bases between the germline ends. There are 12 residues in the CDR3. In DNA, the CDR3 is TGTGCCAGCAGTTTCCCTCCCGGGGGGCGCTACTTC. This sequence encodes CASSFPPGGRYF.

To note about this clone: The sample contains more than one DNA sequence encoding this CDR3. V is TRBV7-2 and J is TRBJ1-1; no clear D. Germline-derived CDR1 and CDR2 are SGHTA and FQGNSA. The CDR3 has 13 amino acids. V lost 3 bases and J lost 0, with 5 bases in between. The CDR3 reads CASSFTVNTEAFF. Here the CDR3 DNA reads TGTGCCAGCAGCTTCACAGTGAACACTGAAGCTTTCTTT.

V gene TRBV7-2 combines with J gene TRBJ2-5; 8 bases agree with TRBD1. Trimming cost V 4 bases and J 2 bases; bases outside gene matches: 3. Looked up from germline, CDR1 is SGHTA and CDR2 is FQGNSA. The CDR3 is made up of 14 amino acids. In DNA form, the CDR3 reads TGTGCCAGCAGCTCCCGGACAGGGCAAGAGACCCAGTACTTC. This codes for CASSSRTGQETQYF.